The 2 T cell receptor beta chains in this list originate from one sample, sequenced in a study of human versus mouse CDR3 diversity and MHC coevolution (dated by TCRdb to between 2016 and 2019). Library construction relied on the immunoSEQ multiplex PCR assay. Drawn from immuneACCESS, this table holds only the in-frame rearrangements with V and J called that TCRdb kept. Clones are partly lost; checked studies trace under half to an unresolved V gene and leave the rest unexplained. The sample table contains tens of thousands of clones; only one count was recorded for roughly 93% of them. The ten largest make up under 20% of the sample. Sequencing input: naive CD4+ T cells from blood. The sample's cell subset or site, from its label and the paper: CD45RO-negative CD62L-positive naive CD4 T cells. The source of these receptors is a person aged 55-75 years in good health.

The J gene is TRBJ1-2, the V gene TRBV6-1; 7 positions agree with TRBD1. Germline CDR1 and CDR2: MNHNS and SASEGT. The V gene end was trimmed by 2 bases and the J gene end by 3 bases; junction bases not matched to a gene: 0. The CDR3 length is 13 residues. For the CDR3, the DNA is TGTGCCAGCAGTGAAACAGGGGACTATGGCTACACCTTC. This gives the protein CASSETGDYGYTF.

CDR3 region: CSVVQAYENIQYF. CDR3 DNA sequence: TGCAGCGTTGTCCAGGCCTACGAAAACATTCAGTACTTC. The rearrangement uses TRBV29-1 and TRBJ2-4; D call uncertain. The V gene lost 4 bases and the J gene lost 5 bases, with 12 bases spanning the gap. The CDR3 has 13 amino acids. Per germline, CDR1 SQVTM and CDR2 ANQGSEA.